The entry below describes one T cell receptor (beta chain). The antigen it recognizes is unknown. Base quality data are lacking; no much larger clone is found one base away. This sample is drawn from a study of cytomegalovirus exposure and HLA in healthy donors (dated by TCRdb to 2015 to 2018). For context, the study as a whole: According to a later analysis, the 110 or so validation repertoires were produced on the same platform as the approximately 600 repertoires of the first cohort. A separate validation cohort of 100 to 150 different subjects was used in addition to the roughly 700-subject first cohort. The study aimed to test whether signatures of past pathogen exposure could be identified by cataloging public T cell receptors. The study combined high-throughput TCR immunosequencing, statistical association of individual TCRs with disease status, and machine learning to predict cytomegalovirus infection status.

What the authors observed across the whole study: While some public TCRs were present in many individuals, most TCR sequences turned up only very rarely across donors. The classifier was reported to diagnose cytomegalovirus status with high specificity and sensitivity in both the original and validation cohorts. A later analysis had no HLA typing for the validation cohort, so co-occurrence there was scored across all 130 or so repertoires. Of the cluster scores, around 95% were above 0 in a later analysis, which found that TCRs clustered in the first cohort also tended to co-occur in the 120 validation repertoires. A total of roughly 160 TCR beta chains were listed by the study as associated with cytomegalovirus. A few of the identified cytomegalovirus-associated TCR beta chains were confirmed in vitro to be specific for cytomegalovirus antigens. According to the authors, the approach could potentially be generalized to other disease states and immunological phenotypes.

A distance of 15 bases separates the germline ends of V and J, which lose 5 bases and 7 bases respectively. The CDR3 holds 15 amino acids from the cysteine to the phenylalanine. The CDR3 DNA has 45 bases and is translated from base 1. The germline V gene provides CDR1 SGHAT and CDR2 FQNNGV. Donors formed part of the validation cohort, which comprised over a hundred subjects and was distinct from the first cohort of 690 or so subjects. The library was produced with the immunoSEQ multiplex PCR assay. Per the original workflow: To diagnose cytomegalovirus status from the catalog of TCR beta chain sequences, a statistical classification framework was built. As stored in TCRdb, this immuneACCESS dataset retains in-frame rearrangements with V and J assigned. A fraction of the clones does not appear; measured against another copy, unresolved V genes explain less than half of the discrepancy, and the remainder lacks a known reason. The V and J calls and clone size were taken over from that table, and D and trimming were inferred from the DNA. The sample data list 300,000 to 400,000 clones, and nearly 90% of these were observed just once. Around 0.96% of the sample is taken by the ten largest.

The receptor's source is a young man in good health and CMV-seronegative. In this chain, TRBV11-2 is recombined with TRBJ1-6; the D gene lacks a confident call. The specimen was PBMCs. The bases are TGTGCCAGCAGCCGCCGGTTGGCGGTGAATTCACCCCTCCACTTT. It codes for CASSRRLAVNSPLHF.